A selection of T cell receptor beta chains follows, all from one sample in a study of blood T cell repertoires in COVID-19. Measured with immunoSEQ multiplex PCR; TCRdb has only the in-frame clones, and not every one. This sample has over 200,000 clones, with about 90% found just once. The sequencing input was PBMCs or T cells enriched from blood (not recorded which). All receptors derive from a young man who had been exposed to COVID-19. Both conserved end residues are part of each CDR3. The order of the fields is V gene, J gene, D gene, CDR3 length, clone size, CDR3 protein, CDR3 DNA. A D gene is named only where the DNA matches it firmly. Not all rows give a size; the values are once, few, many and, for expanded clones, a class.

TRBV7-8	TRBJ2-7	-	13	once	CASSSSTLHEQYF	TGTGCCAGCAGCTCTTCGACTTTACACGAGCAGTACTTC
TRBV2	TRBJ2-5	-	11	-	CASSEPETQYF	TGTGCCAGCAGTGAACCGGAGACCCAGTACTTC
TRBV30	TRBJ1-1	-	13	-	CAWSVRASTEAFF	TGTGCCTGGAGCGTCAGGGCCAGCACTGAAGCTTTCTTT
TRBV12-3/TRBV12-4	TRBJ1-2	-	13	once	CASSLISGAGYTF	TGTGCCAGCAGTTTAATTTCAGGGGCTGGCTACACCTTC
TRBV3-1/TRBV3-2	TRBJ1-1	-	15	-	CASSQLQGFLSEAFF	TGTGCCAGCAGCCAACTCCAGGGTTTTCTCTCTGAAGCTTTCTTT
TRBV27	TRBJ2-1	TRBD1	13	-	CVVERQGSNEQFF	TGTGTCGTCGAGAGACAGGGAAGTAATGAGCAGTTCTTC
TRBV11-2	TRBJ1-5	-	15	-	CASSLDLGGGQPQHF	TGTGCCAGCAGCTTAGATCTAGGGGGTGGTCAGCCCCAGCATTTT
TRBV27	TRBJ2-2	TRBD1	14	-	CASRQQGAGGELFF	TGTGCCAGCAGACAACAGGGGGCGGGCGGGGAGCTGTTTTTT
TRBV19	TRBJ2-5	-	12	-	CASSNLQETQYF	TGTGCCAGTAGTAATCTACAAGAGACCCAGTACTTC
TRBV2	TRBJ2-7	-	13	-	CASSVITLDEQYF	TGTGCCAGCAGTGTAATAACCCTAGACGAGCAGTACTTC
TRBV25-1	TRBJ1-2	-	14	-	CASSEMRPGNGYTF	TGTGCCAGCAGTGAAATGAGGCCAGGGAATGGCTACACCTTC
TRBV7-8	TRBJ2-1	-	13	-	CASSRTVYNEQFF	TGTGCCAGCAGCCGGACAGTATACAATGAGCAGTTCTTC
TRBV28	TRBJ1-2	TRBD1	14	-	CASCWTGGMSGYTF	TGTGCCAGCTGTTGGACAGGGGGCATGTCGGGCTACACCTTC
TRBV15	TRBJ1-5	-	14	few	CATSPRGRGEAQHF	TGTGCCACCAGCCCCAGGGGAAGGGGCGAGGCCCAGCATTTT
TRBV7-2	TRBJ2-2	TRBD2	15	-	CASSFSGGNTGELFF	TGTGCCAGCAGTTTTAGCGGGGGGAACACCGGGGAGCTGTTTTTT
TRBV4-2	TRBJ2-7	-	13	-	CASSQDLAYEQYF	TGTGCCAGCAGCCAAGATCTAGCATACGAGCAGTACTTC
TRBV5-1	TRBJ2-5	-	14	few	CASRISVLIETQYF	TGCGCCAGCAGGATTAGCGTCCTAATAGAGACCCAGTACTTC
TRBV13	TRBJ1-2	-	13	-	CASSFGGHRGYTF	TGTGCCAGCAGCTTCGGGGGGCATAGGGGCTACACCTTC
TRBV29-1	TRBJ2-7	-	14	-	CSVEVAGVVYEQYF	TGCAGCGTTGAAGTTGCCGGTGTGGTCTACGAGCAGTACTTC
TRBV7-7	TRBJ2-3	TRBD2	16	-	CASSLGRSGATDTQYF	TGTGCCAGCAGCTTAGGACGTAGCGGGGCCACAGATACGCAGTATTTT
TRBV13	TRBJ1-2	TRBD1	14	-	CASSDGTGGYGYTF	TGTGCCAGCAGCGACGGGACAGGGGGCTATGGCTACACCTTC
TRBV7-2	TRBJ2-5	-	16	-	CASSNPWRTDQETQYF	TGTGCCAGCAGCAACCCCTGGCGGACAGATCAAGAGACCCAGTACTTC
TRBV5-1	TRBJ2-2	TRBD1	16	-	CASSLAGQGRNGELFF	TGCGCCAGCAGCTTGGCGGGACAGGGGAGAAACGGGGAGCTGTTTTTT
TRBV7-2	TRBJ1-2	-	13	-	CASSGQLNYGYTF	TGTGCCAGCAGCGGACAGCTCAACTATGGCTACACCTTC
TRBV18	TRBJ2-5	-	13	-	CASSRAGQETQYF	TGTGCCAGCTCACGGGCAGGGCAAGAGACCCAGTACTTC
TRBV10-3	TRBJ2-1	TRBD2	15	-	CAISSPGLAGVEQFF	TGTGCCATCAGTTCTCCGGGACTAGCGGGGGTTGAGCAGTTCTTC
TRBV4-3	TRBJ2-1	-	16	-	CASSQDWQSAYNEQFF	TGCGCCAGCAGCCAAGATTGGCAGTCAGCCTACAATGAGCAGTTCTTC
TRBV5-1	TRBJ1-6	-	15	-	CASSLDKTYNSPLHF	TGCGCCAGCAGCTTGGACAAGACTTATAATTCACCCCTCCACTTT
TRBV7-9	TRBJ1-2	-	14	-	CASSFQGSGDGYTF	TGTGCCAGCAGCTTCCAAGGGAGCGGAGATGGCTACACCTTC
TRBV4-2	TRBJ2-7	TRBD2	15	-	CASSQKAGGLDEQYF	TGTGCCAGCAGCCAAAAAGCGGGGGGGCTAGACGAGCAGTACTTC
TRBV11-2	TRBJ1-2	-	12	-	CASSLNREGYTF	TGTGCCAGCAGCTTGAACAGGGAAGGCTACACCTTC
TRBV12-3/TRBV12-4	TRBJ2-2	-	13	-	CASSLLRVGELFF	TGTGCCAGCAGTTTACTCAGGGTCGGGGAGCTGTTTTTT
TRBV7-9	TRBJ2-1	TRBD1	15	-	CASSSETGPTNEQFF	TGTGCCAGCAGCTCAGAGACAGGGCCGACTAATGAGCAGTTCTTC
TRBV6-5	TRBJ2-2	TRBD2	14	-	CASIGGTYTGELFF	TGTGCCAGCATCGGGGGGACTTACACCGGGGAGCTGTTTTTT
TRBV16	TRBJ1-5	TRBD1	17	-	CASSQSTGVGSNQPQHF	TGTGCCAGCAGCCAATCGACAGGGGTCGGTAGCAATCAGCCCCAGCATTTT
TRBV18	TRBJ2-7	-	14	-	CASSPPGEYSEQYF	TGTGCCAGCTCACCCCCCGGGGAGTACTCCGAGCAGTACTTC
TRBV30	TRBJ1-1	-	15	-	CAWSVPGLHSTEAFF	TGTGCCTGGAGTGTACCTGGACTGCACAGCACTGAAGCTTTCTTT
TRBV4-2	TRBJ2-5	TRBD2	16	-	CASSLRLAGGAETQYF	TGTGCCAGCAGCCTTCGACTAGCGGGGGGCGCGGAGACCCAGTACTTC
TRBV2	TRBJ2-7	TRBD2	16	-	CASSEFSSGESYEQYF	TGTGCCAGCAGTGAATTTTCTAGCGGGGAATCCTACGAGCAGTACTTC
TRBV6-1	TRBJ1-4	-	15	-	CASSDRTALREKLFF	TGTGCCAGCAGTGACCGGACAGCCCTTCGGGAAAAACTGTTTTTT
TRBV12-3/TRBV12-4	TRBJ1-5	-	13	-	CASSSQGLGPQHF	TGTGCCAGCAGTTCCCAGGGTCTTGGGCCCCAGCATTTT
TRBV4-1	TRBJ1-1	TRBD1	16	-	CASSLKGAPGNTEAFF	TGCGCCAGCAGCCTCAAGGGGGCTCCGGGGAACACTGAAGCTTTCTTT
TRBV5-6	TRBJ2-1	TRBD2	14	-	CASSERGKYNEQFF	TGTGCCAGCAGTGAGCGGGGGAAATACAATGAGCAGTTCTTC
TRBV5-1	TRBJ1-2	-	11	-	CASTDSQGYTF	TGCGCCAGCACCGACTCTCAGGGCTACACCTTC
TRBV27	TRBJ2-1	TRBD2	15	-	CASSSPSGVYNEQFF	TGTGCCAGCAGCTCCCCTAGCGGGGTTTACAATGAGCAGTTCTTC
TRBV7-6	TRBJ2-5	-	13	-	CASSLRGSETQYF	TGTGCCAGCAGCTTAAGGGGTTCGGAGACCCAGTACTTC
TRBV10-2	TRBJ1-4	TRBD1	17	once	CASSRDRIHSTNEKLFF	TGCGCCAGCAGCAGGGACAGAATTCATTCAACTAATGAAAAACTGTTTTTT
TRBV5-1	TRBJ2-5	TRBD1	16	once	CASSLVNRGIGETQYF	TGCGCCAGCAGCTTGGTTAACAGGGGTATTGGAGAGACCCAGTACTTC
TRBV7-3	TRBJ2-1	-	15	-	CASSQGAGLNNEQFF	TGTGCCAGCAGCCAAGGGGCGGGACTCAACAATGAGCAGTTCTTC
TRBV15	TRBJ1-5	TRBD1	14	-	CATSRDRDHQPQHF	TGTGCCACCAGCAGGGACAGGGATCATCAGCCCCAGCATTTT
TRBV5-1	TRBJ2-2	TRBD1	14	-	CASSLTQGAGELFF	TGCGCCAGCAGCTTGACACAGGGGGCCGGGGAGCTGTTTTTT
TRBV7-2	TRBJ1-4	-	16	-	CASSLAGPGSNEKLFF	TGTGCCAGCAGCTTAGCGGGGCCAGGTTCTAATGAAAAACTGTTTTTT
TRBV7-9	TRBJ1-4	-	14	-	CASSLVSSAEKLFF	TGTGCCAGCAGCTTAGTGAGTAGTGCTGAAAAACTGTTTTTT
TRBV12-3/TRBV12-4	TRBJ2-7	-	13	-	CASSFQGSYEQYF	TGTGCCAGCAGTTTTCAGGGATCCTACGAGCAGTACTTC
TRBV7-9	TRBJ1-4	TRBD1	16	-	CASSFGQGEINEKLFF	TGTGCCAGCAGCTTCGGTCAGGGGGAGATTAATGAAAAACTGTTTTTT
TRBV5-1	TRBJ1-1	TRBD1	14	-	CASSSTGFGTEAFF	TGCGCCAGCAGCTCGACAGGGTTTGGCACTGAAGCTTTCTTT
TRBV12-3/TRBV12-4	TRBJ1-3	-	13	-	CASQLGAGNTIYF	TGTGCCAGTCAACTGGGCGCTGGAAACACCATATATTTT
TRBV18	TRBJ2-2	TRBD2	19	-	CASSPLRLAGDTNTGELFF	TGTGCCAGCTCACCATTGAGACTAGCGGGGGATACGAACACCGGGGAGCTGTTTTTT
TRBV6-5	TRBJ1-1	TRBD1	13	once	CASSERGPTEAFF	TGTGCCAGCAGCGAGAGGGGGCCCACTGAAGCTTTCTTT